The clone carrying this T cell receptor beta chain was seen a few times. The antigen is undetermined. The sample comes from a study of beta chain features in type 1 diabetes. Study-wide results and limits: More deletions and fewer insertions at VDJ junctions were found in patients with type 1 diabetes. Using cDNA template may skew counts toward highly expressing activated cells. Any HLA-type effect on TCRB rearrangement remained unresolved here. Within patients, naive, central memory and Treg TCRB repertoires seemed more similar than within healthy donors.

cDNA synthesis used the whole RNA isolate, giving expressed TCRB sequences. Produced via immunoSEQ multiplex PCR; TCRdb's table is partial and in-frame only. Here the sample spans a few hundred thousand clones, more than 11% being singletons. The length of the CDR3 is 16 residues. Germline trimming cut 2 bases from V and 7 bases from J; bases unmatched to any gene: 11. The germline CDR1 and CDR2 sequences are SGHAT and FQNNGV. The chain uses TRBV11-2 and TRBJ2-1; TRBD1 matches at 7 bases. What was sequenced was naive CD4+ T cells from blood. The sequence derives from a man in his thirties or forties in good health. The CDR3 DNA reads TGTGCCAGCAGCTTATATGTCAGGGGGTATTGGAATGAGCAGTTCTTC. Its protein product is CASSLYVRGYWNEQFF.